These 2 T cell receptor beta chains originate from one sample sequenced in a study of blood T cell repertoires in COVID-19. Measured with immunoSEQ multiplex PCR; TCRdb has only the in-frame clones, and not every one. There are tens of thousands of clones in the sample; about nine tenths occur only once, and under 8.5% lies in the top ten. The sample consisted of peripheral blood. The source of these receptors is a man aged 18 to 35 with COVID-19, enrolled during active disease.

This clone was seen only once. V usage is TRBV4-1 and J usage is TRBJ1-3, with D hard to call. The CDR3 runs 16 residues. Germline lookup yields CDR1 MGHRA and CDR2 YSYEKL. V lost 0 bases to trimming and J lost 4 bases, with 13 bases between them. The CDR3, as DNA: TGCGCCAGCAGCCAAGATCTTTGGACTGCCGGAAACACCATATATTTT. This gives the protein CASSQDLWTAGNTIYF.

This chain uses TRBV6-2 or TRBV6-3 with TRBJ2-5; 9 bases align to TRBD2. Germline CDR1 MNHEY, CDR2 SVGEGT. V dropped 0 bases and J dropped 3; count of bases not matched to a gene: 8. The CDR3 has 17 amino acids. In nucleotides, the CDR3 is TGTGCCAGCAGTTACTCGTTGGCTAGCGGGAAGGAAGAGACCCAGTACTTC. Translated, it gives CASSYSLASGKEETQYF.